This entry lists 14 T cell receptor beta chains sequenced from one sample in a study of blood T cell repertoires in COVID-19. The repertoire was sequenced with immunoSEQ multiplex PCR; TCRdb's copy has only in-frame clones and lacks some. In the table there are about 200,000 clones, roughly nine tenths of which are singletons. The specimen sequenced was peripheral blood. The receptors originated from a woman aged 70-85 years with acute or convalescent COVID-19.

This chain joins TRBV12-3 or TRBV12-4 and TRBJ1-1, with D perhaps matching TRBD1 (5 bases). Trimming cost V 1 base and J 5 bases, with 8 bases left between them. The CDR3 runs to 13 residues. For the CDR3, the DNA is TGTGCCAGCAGTTTAGGTCAGGGAACTGAAGCTTTCTTT. Residues: CASSLGQGTEAFF.

The chain uses TRBV2 and TRBJ1-1, with D possibly matching TRBD1 (5 bases). The V gene's germline CDR1 is SNHLY and CDR2 FYNNEI. The CDR3 contains 15 residues. V was cut by 6 bases and J by 4 bases, with 18 bases left in between. The CDR3 DNA reads TGTGCCAGCAGAGACCGGGACGGGAGAGGCACTGAAGCTTTCTTT. It translates to CASRDRDGRGTEAFF.

The chain employs TRBV7-2 and TRBJ2-7, with TRBD2 matching 7 bases. V lost 5 bases and J lost 1; bases outside the gene matches: 5. The germline CDR1 and CDR2 sequences are SGHTA and FQGNSA. The CDR3 runs 14 residues. CDR3 nucleotides: TGTGCCAGCAGCAAGGGGAGGGGATCCTACGAGCAGTACTTC. Amino acid sequence: CASSKGRGSYEQYF.

Note on this clone: The same CDR3 is also encoded by other DNA sequences in this sample. This chain connects TRBV5-1 to TRBJ1-4, with a weak D call TRBD1 (6 bases). Germline CDR1 is SGHRS and CDR2 is YFSETQ. V lost 0 bases and J lost 5, with 8 bases in between. This CDR3 comprises 14 residues. The CDR3 protein is CASSLGQGNEKLFF. In nucleotides, the CDR3 is TGCGCCAGCAGCTTGGGGCAGGGGAATGAAAAACTGTTTTTT.

This chain joins TRBV11-3 and TRBJ2-1; 8 bases agree with TRBD1. There are 14 residues in the CDR3. V was pared by 5 bases and J by 7 bases, with 7 bases of the junction left unmatched. Germline CDR1 and CDR2: SGHNT and YENEEA. The DNA for the CDR3 is TGTGCCAGCAGCGGAGGCAGGGGGCGGAATGAGCAGTTCTTC. This codes for CASSGGRGRNEQFF.

Concerning this clone itself: Other DNA variants within this sample encode the same CDR3. V is TRBV20-1 and J is TRBJ2-5; 7 nucleotides line up with TRBD2. Germline values: CDR1 DFQATT, CDR2 SNEGSKA (reference sequence). V lost 7 bases to trimming and J lost 2 bases; unmatched junction nucleotides: 1. CDR3 length equals 11 residues. CDR3 protein: CSVSGQETQYF. CDR3 bases: TGCAGTGTTAGCGGGCAAGAGACCCAGTACTTC.

A few counts support this clone. The chain couples TRBV11-3 to TRBJ2-5; TRBD1 aligns across 7 bases. In germline, CDR1 is SGHNT, CDR2 YENEEA. This CDR3 has 14 amino acids. J lost 5 bases, V lost 5 bases, and 8 bases had no gene match. The CDR3: CASSERQGTETQYF. In DNA, the CDR3 is TGTGCCAGCAGCGAAAGACAGGGAACGGAGACCCAGTACTTC. The whole variable domain, filled in from reference TRBV11-3 and TRBJ2-5, reads EAGVVQSPRYKIIEKKQPVAFWCNPISGHNTLYWYLQNLGQGPELLIRYENEEAVDDSQLPKDRFSAERLKGVDSTLKIQPAELGDSAVYLCASSERQGTETQYFGPGTRLLVL.

The chain combines TRBV6-5 with TRBJ2-7; 8 nucleotides align to TRBD1. This CDR3 spans 12 amino acids. With V trimmed by 10 bases and J by 4 bases, 6 bases remained unmatched. Germline V lookup: CDR1 MNHEY, CDR2 SVGAGI. The CDR3 loop reads CATRDRRYEQYF. CDR3 in DNA: TGTGCCACCCGGGACAGGAGGTACGAGCAGTACTTC.

The chain carries TRBV5-1 and TRBJ1-3; D might be TRBD1 (5 bases). Trimming took 1 base from V and 1 from J, leaving 9 bases between them. The CDR3 consists of 15 residues. Germline V CDR1 and CDR2: SGHRS, YFSETQ. As DNA, the CDR3 is TGCGCCAGCAGCTTGCAGGGTAGATCTGGAAACACCATATATTTT. Translation gives CASSLQGRSGNTIYF.

The rearrangement uses TRBV18 and TRBJ2-1, with 10 bases lining up with TRBD2. J lost 3 bases, V lost 6 bases, and 2 bases had no gene match. Germline CDR1 KGHSH, CDR2 LQKENI. The CDR3 extends over 14 amino acids. The CDR3 is CASSRTSGYNEQFF. The DNA of the CDR3 is TGTGCCAGCTCCAGGACTAGCGGCTACAATGAGCAGTTCTTC.

V and J are TRBV7-3 and TRBJ2-2; no reliable D call. The CDR3 is made up of 15 amino acids. The V gene's germline CDR1 is SGHTA and CDR2 FQGTGA. V was pared by 4 bases and J by 4 bases, with 13 bases between. The DNA for the CDR3 is TGTGCCAGCAGCTCCACGGTCCTGAGCACCGGGGAGCTGTTTTTT. It is translated as CASSSTVLSTGELFF.

This clone turned up a few times. V gene TRBV29-1 combines with J gene TRBJ2-1; D gene unclear. Between the trimmed V and J ends, which lost 4 bases and 4 bases, there was a span of 14 bases. The CDR3 is 14 amino acids. Germline V gene lookup returns CDR1 SQVTM and CDR2 ANQGSEA. The CDR3 bases are TGCAGCGTTGTCTCCGGGTTTTTTTACAATGAGCAGTTCTTC. Translation gives CSVVSGFFYNEQFF.

The V call is TRBV5-1, the J call TRBJ1-1, with D possibly being TRBD1 (6 bases). The germline V and J ends were trimmed by 3 bases and 1 base, with 10 bases remaining between them. CDR1 and CDR2 from the germline V gene are SGHRS and YFSETQ. This CDR3 comprises 14 residues. CDR3 nucleotide sequence: TGCGCCAGCAGCTCCGGGACAAAGAACACTGAAGCTTTCTTT. Translation: CASSSGTKNTEAFF.

V usage is TRBV12-3 or TRBV12-4 and J usage is TRBJ2-3; no definite D call. CDR3 length: 11 amino acids. V was pared by 5 bases and J by 6 bases, with 6 bases between. The CDR3 sequence is CASSLQDTQYF. CDR3 nucleotides: TGTGCCAGCAGTCTTCAGGATACGCAGTATTTT.